The clone carrying this TCR beta chain was recorded at least ten times. Its antigen remains unknown. The data derive from a study of T cells in Graves' hyperthyroidism and ophthalmopathy. What was amplified from RNA transcripts were TCR beta CDR3 regions. An initial round of RT-PCR targeting the TCR CDR3 relied on the HTBI primer set. Via MiXCR, TCRdb re-called the multiplex PCR reads, giving one row per CDR3 protein. In the table there are 550,000 to 600,000 distinct CDR3 sequences, 46% of which are singletons. After removal of 0 bases from V and 4 bases from J, the junction contained 1 base not matched to a gene. The CDR3 is 14 amino acids. Germline CDR1 and CDR2: MNHEY and SVGAGI. Study results and limitations: Most clonotypes that expanded in the thyroid above 0.001 also showed up in blood.

The rearrangement joins TRBV6-5 to TRBJ2-7, with 9 nucleotides matching TRBD1. This TCR was sampled from an adult woman with Graves' disease, either hyperthyroidism or ophthalmopathy (not recorded which). Sample: peripheral blood or thyroid tissue (not recorded which). CDR3 protein: CASSYSGTGYEQYF. The CDR3 nucleotides are TGTGCCAGCAGTTACTCTGGGACAGGGTACGAGCAGTACTTC.